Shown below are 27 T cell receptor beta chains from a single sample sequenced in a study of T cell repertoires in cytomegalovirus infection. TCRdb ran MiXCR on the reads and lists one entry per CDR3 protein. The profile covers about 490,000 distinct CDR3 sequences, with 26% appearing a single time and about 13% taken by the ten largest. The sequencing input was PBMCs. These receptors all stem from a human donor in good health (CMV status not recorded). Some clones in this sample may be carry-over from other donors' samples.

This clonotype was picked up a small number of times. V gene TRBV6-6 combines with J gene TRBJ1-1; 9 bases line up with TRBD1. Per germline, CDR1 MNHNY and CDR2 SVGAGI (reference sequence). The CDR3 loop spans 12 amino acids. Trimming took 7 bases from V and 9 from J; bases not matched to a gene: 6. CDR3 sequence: CASTSDRGKAFF. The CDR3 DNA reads TGTGCCAGCACAAGTGACAGGGGGAAAGCTTTCTTT.

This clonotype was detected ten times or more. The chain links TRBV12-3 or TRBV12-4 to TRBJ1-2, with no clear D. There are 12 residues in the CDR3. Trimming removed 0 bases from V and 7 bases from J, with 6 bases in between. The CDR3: CASSLATSGYTF. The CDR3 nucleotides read TGTGCCAGCAGTTTAGCGACAAGTGGCTACACCTTC.

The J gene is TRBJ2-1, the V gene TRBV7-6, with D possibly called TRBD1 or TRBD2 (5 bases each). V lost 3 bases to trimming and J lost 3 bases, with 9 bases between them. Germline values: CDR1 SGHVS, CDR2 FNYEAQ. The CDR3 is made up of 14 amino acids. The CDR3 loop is CASSLRDHYNEQFF. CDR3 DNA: TGTGCCAGCAGCTTGAGGGACCACTACAATGAGCAGTTCTTC.

CDR3 in DNA: TGCAGTGCCCGAGGGGAGGTTGGGACTGAAGCTTTCTTT. This gives the protein CSARGEVGTEAFF. The V and J genes are TRBV20-1 and TRBJ1-1; TRBD1 might be the D (5 bases). Looked up from germline, CDR1 is DFQATT and CDR2 is SNEGSKA (reference sequence). V lost 6 bases to trimming and J lost 5 bases, with 16 bases between them. This CDR3 has 13 amino acids.

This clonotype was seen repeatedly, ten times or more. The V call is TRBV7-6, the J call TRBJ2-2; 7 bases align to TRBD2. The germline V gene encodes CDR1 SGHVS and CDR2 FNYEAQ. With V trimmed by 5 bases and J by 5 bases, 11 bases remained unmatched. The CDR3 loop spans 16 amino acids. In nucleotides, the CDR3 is TGTGCCAGCAGCCCCCAAGCCCGGGGGGTAACCGGGGAGCTGTTTTTT. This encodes CASSPQARGVTGELFF.

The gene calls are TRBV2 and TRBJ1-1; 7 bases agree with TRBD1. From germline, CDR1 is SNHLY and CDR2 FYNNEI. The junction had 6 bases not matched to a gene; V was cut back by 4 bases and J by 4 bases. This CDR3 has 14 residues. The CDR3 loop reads CASSGTGTTTEAFF. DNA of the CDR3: TGTGCCAGCAGTGGGACAGGTACTACCACTGAAGCTTTCTTT.

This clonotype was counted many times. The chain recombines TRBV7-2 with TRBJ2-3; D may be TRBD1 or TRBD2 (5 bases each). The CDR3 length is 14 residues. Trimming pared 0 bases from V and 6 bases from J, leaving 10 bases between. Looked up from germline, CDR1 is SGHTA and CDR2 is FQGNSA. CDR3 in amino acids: CASSLAGPGDTQYF. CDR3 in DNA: TGTGCCAGCAGCTTAGCGGGACCAGGTGATACGCAGTATTTT.

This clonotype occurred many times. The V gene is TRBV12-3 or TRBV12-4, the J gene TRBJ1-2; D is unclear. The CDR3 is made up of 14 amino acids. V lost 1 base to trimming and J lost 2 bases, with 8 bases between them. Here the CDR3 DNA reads TGTGCCAGCAGTTTAGGTCGGGAGAACTATGGCTACACCTTC. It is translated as CASSLGRENYGYTF.

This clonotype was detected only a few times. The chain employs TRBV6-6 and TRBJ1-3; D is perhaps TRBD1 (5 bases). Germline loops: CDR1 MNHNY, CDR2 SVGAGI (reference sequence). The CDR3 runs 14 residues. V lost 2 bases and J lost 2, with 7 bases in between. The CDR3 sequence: CASSYTGAGNTIYF. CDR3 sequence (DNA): TGTGCCAGCAGTTACACGGGGGCTGGAAACACCATATATTTT.

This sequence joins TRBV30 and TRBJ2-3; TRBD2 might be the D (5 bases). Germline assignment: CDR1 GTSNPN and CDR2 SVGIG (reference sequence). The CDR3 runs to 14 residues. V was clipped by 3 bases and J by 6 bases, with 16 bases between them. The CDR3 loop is CAWSAGGRRDTQYF. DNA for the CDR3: TGTGCCTGGAGCGCCGGTGGCAGGAGGGATACGCAGTATTTT.

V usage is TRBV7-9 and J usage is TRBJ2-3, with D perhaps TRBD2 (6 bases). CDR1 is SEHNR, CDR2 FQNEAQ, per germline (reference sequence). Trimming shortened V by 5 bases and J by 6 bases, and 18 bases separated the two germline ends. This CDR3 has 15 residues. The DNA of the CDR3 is TGTGCCAGCAGCCCAAGCAAAGCCGCGGGGGATACGCAGTATTTT. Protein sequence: CASSPSKAAGDTQYF.

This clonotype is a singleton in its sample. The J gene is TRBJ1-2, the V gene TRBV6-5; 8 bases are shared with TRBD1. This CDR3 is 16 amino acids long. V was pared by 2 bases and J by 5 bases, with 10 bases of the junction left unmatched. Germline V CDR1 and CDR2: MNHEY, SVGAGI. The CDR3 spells CASSYLGTGALYGYTF. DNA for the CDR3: TGTGCCAGCAGTTACCTAGGGACAGGCGCCCTTTATGGCTACACCTTC.

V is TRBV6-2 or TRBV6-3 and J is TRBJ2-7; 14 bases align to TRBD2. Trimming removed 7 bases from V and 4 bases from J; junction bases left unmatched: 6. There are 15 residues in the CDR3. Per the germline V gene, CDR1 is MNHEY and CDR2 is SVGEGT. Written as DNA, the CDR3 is TGTGCCAGCATGACGGGACTAGCGGGAGAATACGAGCAGTACGTC. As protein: CASMTGLAGEYEQYV.

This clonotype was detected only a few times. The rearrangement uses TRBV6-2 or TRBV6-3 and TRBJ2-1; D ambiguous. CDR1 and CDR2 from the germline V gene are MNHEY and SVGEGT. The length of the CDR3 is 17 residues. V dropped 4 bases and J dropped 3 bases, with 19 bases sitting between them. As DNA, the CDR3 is TGTGCCAGCAGTTGGGTAGAGACAACCCGAATCTACAATGAGCAGTTCTTC. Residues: CASSWVETTRIYNEQFF.

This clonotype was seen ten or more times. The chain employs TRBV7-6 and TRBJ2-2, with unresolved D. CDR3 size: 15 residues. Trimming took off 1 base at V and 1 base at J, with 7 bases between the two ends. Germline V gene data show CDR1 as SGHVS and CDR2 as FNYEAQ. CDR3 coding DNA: TGTGCCAGCAGCTTAGACAGCCAGAACACCGGGGAGCTGTTTTTT. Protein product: CASSLDSQNTGELFF.

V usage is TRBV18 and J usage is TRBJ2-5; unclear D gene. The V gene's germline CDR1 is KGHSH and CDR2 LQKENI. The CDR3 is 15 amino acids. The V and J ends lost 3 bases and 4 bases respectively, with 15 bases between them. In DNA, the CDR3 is TGTGCCAGCTCACCGAACCTACTACCCGGAGAGACCCAGTACTTC. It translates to CASSPNLLPGETQYF.

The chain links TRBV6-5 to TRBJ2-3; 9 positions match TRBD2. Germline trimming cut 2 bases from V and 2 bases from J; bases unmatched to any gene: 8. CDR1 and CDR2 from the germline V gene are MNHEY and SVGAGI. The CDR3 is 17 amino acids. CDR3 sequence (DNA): TGTGCCAGCAGTTACAGGGCGGGAGGGCCCGCCACAGATACGCAGTATTTT. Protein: CASSYRAGGPATDTQYF.

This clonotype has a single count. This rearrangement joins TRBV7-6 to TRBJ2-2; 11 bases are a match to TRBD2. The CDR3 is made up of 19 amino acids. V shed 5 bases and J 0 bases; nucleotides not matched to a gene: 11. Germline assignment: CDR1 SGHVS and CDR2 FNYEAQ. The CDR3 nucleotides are TGTGCCAGCAGCAGAGAAAGTCGTAGCGGGAGGGCGAACACCGGGGAGCTGTTTTTT. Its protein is CASSRESRSGRANTGELFF.

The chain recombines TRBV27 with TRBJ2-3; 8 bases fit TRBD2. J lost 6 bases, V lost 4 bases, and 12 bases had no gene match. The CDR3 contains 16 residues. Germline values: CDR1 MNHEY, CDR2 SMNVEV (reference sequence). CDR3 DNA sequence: TGTGCCAGCAGTTCCCCCAAGACTAGCGCCGAGGATACGCAGTATTTT. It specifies CASSSPKTSAEDTQYF.

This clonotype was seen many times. The DNA of the CDR3 is TGTGCCAGCAGCTTAGGGGGGGCTGAAGAAAAACTGTTTTTT. Protein sequence: CASSLGGAEEKLFF. The chain uses TRBV7-2 and TRBJ1-4; possible D gene TRBD1, 6 bases. The V end was cut by 1 base, the J end by 8 bases, with 11 bases between. Germline-derived CDR1 and CDR2 are SGHTA and FQGNSA. There are 14 residues in the CDR3.

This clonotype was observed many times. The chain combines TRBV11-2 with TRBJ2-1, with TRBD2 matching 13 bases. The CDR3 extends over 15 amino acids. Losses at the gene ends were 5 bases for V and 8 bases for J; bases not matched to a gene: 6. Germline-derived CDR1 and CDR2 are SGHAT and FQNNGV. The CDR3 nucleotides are TGTGCCAGCAGCGCGGGACTAGCGGGGCGCGATGAGCAGTTCTTC. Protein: CASSAGLAGRDEQFF.

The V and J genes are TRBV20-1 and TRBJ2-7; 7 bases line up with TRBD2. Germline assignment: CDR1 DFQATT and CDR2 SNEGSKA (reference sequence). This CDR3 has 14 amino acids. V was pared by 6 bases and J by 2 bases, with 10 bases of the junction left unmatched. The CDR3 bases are TGCAGTGCGGACCGGGCTAGCGGCGCCTACGAGCAGTACTTC. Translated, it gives CSADRASGAYEQYF.

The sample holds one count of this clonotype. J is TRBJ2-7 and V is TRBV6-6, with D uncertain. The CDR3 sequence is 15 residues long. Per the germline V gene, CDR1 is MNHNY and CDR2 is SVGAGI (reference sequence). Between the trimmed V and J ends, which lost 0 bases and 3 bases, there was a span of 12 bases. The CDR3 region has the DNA TGTGCCAGCAGTTACTCGTATTTGGGCAACTACGAGCAGTACGTC. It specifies CASSYSYLGNYEQYV.

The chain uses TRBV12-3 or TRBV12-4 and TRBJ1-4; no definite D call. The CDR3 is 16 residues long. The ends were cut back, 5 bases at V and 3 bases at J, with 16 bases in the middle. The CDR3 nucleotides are TGTGCCAGCAGTCCCGGCTGGGCGAAATCTAATGAAAAACTGTTTTTT. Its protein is CASSPGWAKSNEKLFF.

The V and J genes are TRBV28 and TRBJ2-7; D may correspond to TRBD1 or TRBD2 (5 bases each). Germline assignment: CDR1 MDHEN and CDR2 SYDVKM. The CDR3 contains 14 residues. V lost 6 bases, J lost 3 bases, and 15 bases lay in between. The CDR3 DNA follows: TGTGCCAGCAGCCCTCCGGGACGGCACTACGAGCAGTACTTC. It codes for CASSPPGRHYEQYF.

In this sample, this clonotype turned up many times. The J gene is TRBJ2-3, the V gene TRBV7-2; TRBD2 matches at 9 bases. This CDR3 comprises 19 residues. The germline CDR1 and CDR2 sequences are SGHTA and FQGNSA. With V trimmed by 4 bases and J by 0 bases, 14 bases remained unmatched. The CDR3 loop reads CASSSNPARLAASTDTQYF. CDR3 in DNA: TGTGCCAGCAGCTCTAACCCCGCCCGACTAGCGGCTAGCACAGATACGCAGTATTTT.

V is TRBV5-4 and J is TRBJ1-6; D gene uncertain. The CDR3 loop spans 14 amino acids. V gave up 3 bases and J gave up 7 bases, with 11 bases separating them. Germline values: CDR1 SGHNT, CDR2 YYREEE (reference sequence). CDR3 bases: TGTGCCAGCAGCTCGGACCGATGGAATTCACCCCTCCACTTT. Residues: CASSSDRWNSPLHF.